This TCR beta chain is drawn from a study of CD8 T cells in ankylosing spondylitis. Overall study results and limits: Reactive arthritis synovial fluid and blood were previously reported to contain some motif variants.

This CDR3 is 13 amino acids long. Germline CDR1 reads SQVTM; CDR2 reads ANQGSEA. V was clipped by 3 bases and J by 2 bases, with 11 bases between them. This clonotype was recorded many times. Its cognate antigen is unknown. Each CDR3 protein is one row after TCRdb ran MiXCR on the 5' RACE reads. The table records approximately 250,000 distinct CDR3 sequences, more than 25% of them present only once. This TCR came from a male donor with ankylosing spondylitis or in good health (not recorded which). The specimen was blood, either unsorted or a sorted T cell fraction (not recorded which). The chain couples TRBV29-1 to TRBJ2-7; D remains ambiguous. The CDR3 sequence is CSVDLGLAYEQYF. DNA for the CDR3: TGCAGCGTTGATCTGGGCTTGGCCTACGAGCAGTACTTC.